These T cell receptor beta chains were read from a single sample in a study of T cells in Graves' hyperthyroidism and ophthalmopathy. One entry per CDR3 protein, called by TCRdb with MiXCR from the multiplex PCR reads. The sample lists a few hundred thousand distinct CDR3 sequences, roughly 13% occurring once. Sequenced: blood. The source of these receptors is a man aged 30 to 39 with Graves' hyperthyroidism that later progressed to Graves' ophthalmopathy. CDR3s include the opening cysteine and the closing phenylalanine or tryptophan. The D gene is left open where the match is weak. Rows give clone size only sometimes, using once, few, many, or a class for an expanded clone.

TGTGCCAGCAGTACGGGACAGGGGGCAAAAGACGAGCAGTACTTC,CASSTGQGAKDEQYF,TRBV6-1,TRBD1,many,TRBJ2-7
TGTGCCAGCTCACCACAAAGCGTCAGAGATACGCAGTATTTT,CASSPQSVRDTQYF,TRBV18,-,many,TRBJ2-3
TGCAGTGCTAGAGACCAGACGCGCACAGATACGCAGTATTTT,CSARDQTRTDTQYF,TRBV20-1,-,-,TRBJ2-3
TGTGCCACCAGTGATATATTCCGGGACAGGGGGCTCTATAGCAATCAGCCCCAGCATTTT,CATSDIFRDRGLYSNQPQHF,TRBV24-1,TRBD1,few,TRBJ1-5
TGTGCCATCAGCTTCCGGGACGGCCAGGCTGAAGCTTTCTTT,CAISFRDGQAEAFF,TRBV5-4,-,-,TRBJ1-1
TGTGCCAGCAGACTGAGCGGGGGGGCCCAAGAGACCCAGTACTTC,CASRLSGGAQETQYF,TRBV5-4,TRBD2,once,TRBJ2-5
TGTGCCAGCAGCCAAGTAGCAGCACCCCATGGCTACACCTTC,CASSQVAAPHGYTF,TRBV3-1,-,-,TRBJ1-2
TGCGCCAGCAGCCCAGGGGCGTATAACACCGGGGAGCTGTTTTTT,CASSPGAYNTGELFF,TRBV5-1,-,many,TRBJ2-2
TGTGCCAGCAGTGCCGACAGCGAGAGCTCCTACGAGCAGTACTTC,CASSADSESSYEQYF,TRBV5-5,-,many,TRBJ2-7
TGCAGTGCTAGAGATATTAGCGGGGGAGCATCCTACAATGAGCAGTTCTTC,CSARDISGGASYNEQFF,TRBV20-1,TRBD2,-,TRBJ2-1
TGTGCCAGCAGCCAAGACCGGACAGGGGCTAACACTGAAGCTTTCTTT,CASSQDRTGANTEAFF,TRBV4-2,TRBD1,-,TRBJ1-1
TGTGCCAGCAGCGTAGACGCTAGCGGGGCCACAGATACGCAGTATTTT,CASSVDASGATDTQYF,TRBV9,TRBD2,few,TRBJ2-3
TGCGCCAGCAGCTGGACTGGGGCGGGCTTTTCACCCCTCCACTTT,CASSWTGAGFSPLHF,TRBV5-1,-,many,TRBJ1-6
TGTGCCAGTAGTATACAGGGGGCTAGGGAGACCCAGTACTTC,CASSIQGARETQYF,TRBV19,TRBD1,few,TRBJ2-5
TGTGCCAGCAGCTCATTTGACGGGACAGGGAAAAATGGCTACACCTTC,CASSSFDGTGKNGYTF,TRBV7-9,TRBD1,few,TRBJ1-2
TGTGCCAGGCTGGACCTCACAGATACGCAGTATTTT,CARLDLTDTQYF,TRBV2,-,many,TRBJ2-3
TGTGCCAGCAGATATAGCGGGGGTACCGGGGAGCTGTTTTTT,CASRYSGGTGELFF,TRBV11-3,TRBD2,many,TRBJ2-2
TGTGCCAGCAGCCGGACAGGGGGCAGATACAATGAGCAGTTCTTC,CASSRTGGRYNEQFF,TRBV11-2,TRBD1,few,TRBJ2-1
TGTGCCAGCAGTCCTCCGGGGGCTATCTCCTACGAGCAGTACTTC,CASSPPGAISYEQYF,TRBV28,-,-,TRBJ2-7
TGTGCCAGCAGCTTATGGCAGGGTTGGGTTGAAGAGACCCAGTACTTC,CASSLWQGWVEETQYF,TRBV7-9,-,many,TRBJ2-5
TGCAGTCCGCTACCCGCAGGGCCCAATTCACCCCTCCACTTT,CSPLPAGPNSPLHF,TRBV20-1,-,many,TRBJ1-6
TGTGCCAGCAGCTTAGATAGGCCCTATCCAGAGACCCAGTACTTC,CASSLDRPYPETQYF,TRBV7-9,-,-,TRBJ2-5
TGTGCCAGTAGTAGATCCGGGACAACCAATTTCTACGAGCAGTACTTC,CASSRSGTTNFYEQYF,TRBV19,-,-,TRBJ2-7
TGCGCCAGCAGGTGGGCTCCGTCGGGGGCCTACGAGCAGTACTTC,CASRWAPSGAYEQYF,TRBV5-1,-,many,TRBJ2-7
TGCGCCAGCAGCCAAGGTATCAACAGGGATCACTATGGCTACACCTTC,CASSQGINRDHYGYTF,TRBV4-1,-,-,TRBJ1-2
TGTGCCAGCAGCGTAGGTGGTTACCCGGGGGATACGCAGTATTTT,CASSVGGYPGDTQYF,TRBV9,-,-,TRBJ2-3
TGTGCCAGCAGTATGACAGGGACTGAGCAGTTCTTC,CASSMTGTEQFF,TRBV12-3/TRBV12-4,TRBD1,-,TRBJ2-1
TGTGCCAGCAGTCCCTACCCAGGGGACTCCTACGAGCAGTACTTC,CASSPYPGDSYEQYF,TRBV27,-,many,TRBJ2-7
TGTGCCAGCAGCCAGGGACTATTCCAAGAGACCCAGTACTTC,CASSQGLFQETQYF,TRBV3-1,TRBD2,many,TRBJ2-5
TGTGCCAGCAGTCTTAGCGGGGGGGCGAGGGATACGCAGTATTTT,CASSLSGGARDTQYF,TRBV27,TRBD2,many,TRBJ2-3
TGTGCCAGCAGTTTAGGCGGGGGGGATTACGAGCAGTACTTC,CASSLGGGDYEQYF,TRBV28,TRBD2,many,TRBJ2-7
TGTGCCAGCAGGGTCATGATAGGGGGCACTGAAGCTTTCTTT,CASRVMIGGTEAFF,TRBV7-9,-,few,TRBJ1-1
TGTGCCAGCAGCTTAACTAGCGGGGGGGCCTATCAGTTCTTC,CASSLTSGGAYQFF,TRBV7-9,TRBD2,many,TRBJ2-1
TGTGCCAGCAGCTTAGTGACAGGGGTTGGTTCACCCCTCCACTTT,CASSLVTGVGSPLHF,TRBV11-2,TRBD1,-,TRBJ1-6
TGTGCCAGCAGCCGACTGTTGACGGCGAACACCGGGGAGCTGTTTTTT,CASSRLLTANTGELFF,TRBV6-2/TRBV6-3,-,-,TRBJ2-2
TGCGCCAGCAGCACCGGACAGGGAGCTGCAGATACGCAGTATTTT,CASSTGQGAADTQYF,TRBV5-1,TRBD1,-,TRBJ2-3
TGTGCCAGTAGTATTGGAAGGACTACCTATGAACGGGGCACAGATACGCAGTATTTT,CASSIGRTTYERGTDTQYF,TRBV19,-,-,TRBJ2-3
TGCAGCGTTCTACCGGGACAGGGGGCTCGGGGACAAGATACGCAGTATTTT,CSVLPGQGARGQDTQYF,TRBV29-1,TRBD1,-,TRBJ2-3
TGCAGTGCTAGAGCGACCCTAAGCACAGATACGCAGTATTTT,CSARATLSTDTQYF,TRBV20-1,-,few,TRBJ2-3
TGTGCCAGCAGTTACTGGGCTCAGCCCCAGCATTTT,CASSYWAQPQHF,TRBV6-2/TRBV6-3,-,few,TRBJ1-5
TGTGCCAGCAGCTTAGAGACAGGGCTAGGTCAGCCCCAGCATTTT,CASSLETGLGQPQHF,TRBV7-2,TRBD1,-,TRBJ1-5
TGTGCCAGCAGCGGGGACGGTGTGGAAGCTTTCTTT,CASSGDGVEAFF,TRBV4-2,-,many,TRBJ1-1
TGCGCCAGCAGCATCGAGGTAAGGAGCACTGAAGCTTTCTTT,CASSIEVRSTEAFF,TRBV5-1,-,-,TRBJ1-1
TGTGCCAGCAGTTTAGGCTCGGGACAAGAGACCCAGTACTTC,CASSLGSGQETQYF,TRBV28,-,many,TRBJ2-5
TGTGCCAGCAGTTTTGGGGGGACAGGGCTGGAAAAACTGTTTTTT,CASSFGGTGLEKLFF,TRBV28,TRBD1,few,TRBJ1-4
TGTGCCAGCAGCGTAGACGGGGATCGAAACACCATATATTTT,CASSVDGDRNTIYF,TRBV9,-,-,TRBJ1-3